The rows below give T cell receptor beta chains drawn from one sample of a study of cytomegalovirus exposure and HLA in healthy donors. TCRdb keeps only in-frame clones here, not all; method: immunoSEQ multiplex PCR. The data contain around 94,000 clones, around 63% of them singletons. The sequenced sample consisted of PBMCs. These receptors were collected from a human donor in good health. Each CDR3 is given with its conserved first and last residue. D genes are given only for firm matches. Where a row states a size, it is once, few, many or the class of an expanded clone; other rows omit it.

CASSLGSPPSYEQYF TGCGCCAGCAGCTTGGGTAGTCCCCCCTCGTACGAGCAGTACTTC . TRBV5-1 few TRBJ2-7 15
CASSLGGYGYTF TGTGCCAGCAGTTTGGGAGGGTATGGCTACACCTTC . TRBV28 . TRBJ1-2 12
CAWRDRGGLAGELFF TGTGCCTGGAGAGACAGGGGCGGGTTGGCCGGGGAGCTGTTTTTT TRBD1 TRBV30 . TRBJ2-2 15
CASSLGTGTQETQYF TGTGCCAGCAGCTTAGGTACCGGGACTCAAGAGACCCAGTACTTC . TRBV7-9 few TRBJ2-5 15
CASSLRSDWYNEQFF TGTGCCAGTAGTCTCCGTTCGGACTGGTACAATGAGCAGTTCTTC . TRBV19 . TRBJ2-1 15
CASSLNPLAGGVWNEQFF TGCGCCAGCAGCTTAAACCCCCTAGCGGGAGGGGTCTGGAATGAGCAGTTCTTC TRBD2 TRBV5-1 once TRBJ2-1 18
CASSPRLTAVSGNTIYF TGTGCCAGCAGCCCCCGATTGACAGCTGTATCTGGAAACACCATATATTTT . TRBV9 few TRBJ1-3 17
CSVTPGLSTDTQYF TGCAGCGTTACCCCGGGACTCAGTACAGATACGCAGTATTTT . TRBV29-1 . TRBJ2-3 14
CASIKVWPEAFF TGTGCCAGCATAAAAGTGTGGCCTGAAGCTTTCTTT . TRBV2 few TRBJ1-1 12
CASSLGGPNQPQHF TGTGCCAGCAGCTTGGGAGGCCCGAATCAGCCCCAGCATTTT . TRBV5-4 . TRBJ1-5 14
CASSTSIGDTQYF TGTGCCAGCTCAACCTCGATCGGTGATACGCAGTATTTT . TRBV18 . TRBJ2-3 13
CASSEALRWYEQYF TGTGCCAGCAGTGAAGCTCTACGGTGGTACGAGCAGTACTTC . TRBV6-1 . TRBJ2-7 14
CASSETGRYEQYF TGTGCCAGCAGTGAGACAGGGAGGTACGAGCAGTACTTC . TRBV25-1 . TRBJ2-7 13
CASRRRGGETQYF TGCGCCAGCAGGAGGCGGGGCGGCGAGACCCAGTACTTC . TRBV10-2 few TRBJ2-5 13
CASSYRGRDTEAFF TGTGCCAGCAGTTATCGCGGTCGCGACACTGAAGCTTTCTTT . TRBV6-5 . TRBJ1-1 14
CASSQDGTGIRTGELFF TGCGCCAGCAGCCAAGACGGGACAGGGATTCGCACCGGGGAGCTGTTTTTT TRBD1 TRBV4-1 . TRBJ2-2 17
CASALGQGTPEYNEQFF TGTGCTAGTGCCCTTGGGCAGGGGACCCCTGAATACAATGAGCAGTTCTTC . TRBV12-5 . TRBJ2-1 17
CSVPSGRDEQFF TGCAGCGTTCCCTCCGGTAGAGATGAGCAGTTCTTC . TRBV29-1 . TRBJ2-1 12
CASSEYRDTGELFF TGTGCCAGCAGTGAATACAGGGACACCGGGGAGCTGTTTTTT . TRBV25-1 once TRBJ2-2 14
CASSDEAGANEQFF TGTGCCAGCAGTGACGAAGCGGGAGCAAATGAGCAGTTCTTC TRBD2 TRBV6-4 . TRBJ2-1 14
CSVADRVEQYF TGCAGCGTTGCGGACAGGGTTGAGCAGTACTTC TRBD1 TRBV29-1 few TRBJ2-7 11
CSARPGNEQFF TGCAGTGCTAGGCCGGGAAATGAGCAGTTCTTC . TRBV20-1 . TRBJ2-1 11
CASSIGGGGSVQPQHF TGTGCCAGTAGTATTGGGGGAGGAGGGTCGGTTCAGCCCCAGCATTTT . TRBV19 few TRBJ1-5 16
CASSPPGLASETQYF TGTGCCAGCAGCCCGCCGGGACTAGCTTCAGAGACCCAGTACTTC TRBD2 TRBV7-9 . TRBJ2-5 15
CASSIRAGGRNEQFF TGTGCCAGTAGTATAAGGGCGGGAGGTCGTAATGAGCAGTTCTTC TRBD2 TRBV19 few TRBJ2-1 15
CASSRGQSNTEAFF TGTGCCAGCAGCCGGGGACAATCTAACACTGAAGCTTTCTTT . TRBV5-4 . TRBJ1-1 14
CASSFLQGAPGELFF TGTGCCAGCAGCTTTTTACAGGGGGCGCCCGGGGAGCTGTTTTTT TRBD1 TRBV6-1 few TRBJ2-2 15
CASSLSQGSNQPQHF TGTGCCAGCAGTTTGAGCCAGGGTAGCAATCAGCCCCAGCATTTT . TRBV28 few TRBJ1-5 15
CASTGVGNTIYF TGTGCCAGCACGGGGGTCGGAAACACCATATATTTT . TRBV2 . TRBJ1-3 12